A selection of T cell receptor beta chains follows, all from one sample in a study of OX40 agonist ivuxolimab in advanced cancers. Method: immunoSEQ multiplex PCR; TCRdb's copy keeps in-frame clones and lacks some. The top ten hold roughly 0.2% of the sample, which has tens of thousands of clones, approximately 89% seen once. The sample in question was CD4+ or CD8+ T cells sorted from blood, obtained in a trial of the OX40 agonist ivuxolimab. All receptors come from an adult with an advanced solid tumor such as melanoma, head and neck, liver or kidney cancer. Each CDR3 is given with its conserved first and last residue. A D gene is named only where the DNA matches it firmly. The size of a clone is reported for some rows only, either as once, few or many, or as a class for expanded clones.

- TRBJ2-1 - TRBV4-2 TGTGCCAGCAGCCAAGATCACTCCTACAATGAGCAGTTCTTC CASSQDHSYNEQFF
- TRBJ2-3 - TRBV4-2 TGTGCCAGCAGCCAAGACCCCCAAGATACGCAGTATTTT CASSQDPQDTQYF
- TRBJ1-6 - TRBV14 TGTGCCAGCAGCCAAGACTTTGTCTCACCCCTCCACTTT CASSQDFVSPLHF
- TRBJ2-1 - TRBV9 TGTGCCAGCACCACGGGGCCCAGGGACTCCTACAATGAGCAGTTCTTC CASTTGPRDSYNEQFF
TRBD1 TRBJ1-2 - TRBV4-1 TGCGCCAGCAGCCAAGGGACCGGGACAGGAACCTATCGGGGCTACACCTTC CASSQGTGTGTYRGYTF
- TRBJ2-7 - TRBV15 TGTGCCACCAGCAGAGGGGACATCTACGAGCAGTACTTC CATSRGDIYEQYF
- TRBJ2-5 - TRBV19 TGTGCCAGTAGTATTGGTGGGGGATCGGAGACCCAGTACTTC CASSIGGGSETQYF
- TRBJ1-1 - TRBV6-1 TGTGCCAGCAGTGAACCCCTCCGTCTCTCCAGGGCTGAAGCTTTCTTT CASSEPLRLSRAEAFF
- TRBJ2-7 - TRBV9 TGTGCCAGCAGCGTAGGGGCAGGGGATACCTACGAGCAGTACTTC CASSVGAGDTYEQYF
TRBD1 TRBJ1-2 once TRBV9 TGTGCCAGCAGCGACGCACCGGGACAGGGCCTCTATGGCTACACCTTC CASSDAPGQGLYGYTF
TRBD1 TRBJ2-7 - TRBV10-1 TGCGCCAGCAGTGCGACGGGACAGGGGATGTACGAGCAGTACTTC CASSATGQGMYEQYF
- TRBJ1-6 - TRBV20-1 TGCAGTGCCAAGCTTCCAGGACCCCTCCACTTT CSAKLPGPLHF
- TRBJ2-1 - TRBV18 TGTGCCAGCTCACCACGGAGCTCCTACAATGAGCAGTTCTTC CASSPRSSYNEQFF
- TRBJ1-2 few TRBV2 TGTGCCAGCAGTGAGGGGGCGGGGCCTAACTATGGCTACACCTTC CASSEGAGPNYGYTF
TRBD2 TRBJ2-3 - TRBV5-3 TGTGCCAGAAGCTTGTTCGTTGACGGGGGGACAGATACGCAGTATTTT CARSLFVDGGTDTQYF
TRBD1 TRBJ2-5 - TRBV9 TGTGCCAGCAGCGTCGGACAGGGGACGAAAGAGACCCAGTACTTC CASSVGQGTKETQYF
- TRBJ1-5 - TRBV28 TGTGCCAGCACCAGGCGGGGGGTACAGCCCCAGCATTTT CASTRRGVQPQHF
- TRBJ1-6 - TRBV5-1 TGCGCCAGCAGCCCGGTACAGGGTCTCTCTTCACCCCTCCACTTT CASSPVQGLSSPLHF
TRBD2 TRBJ2-3 few TRBV4-1 TGCGCCAGCAGCTTCCCCGCCAGCGGGGGGATCACAGATACGCAGTATTTT CASSFPASGGITDTQYF